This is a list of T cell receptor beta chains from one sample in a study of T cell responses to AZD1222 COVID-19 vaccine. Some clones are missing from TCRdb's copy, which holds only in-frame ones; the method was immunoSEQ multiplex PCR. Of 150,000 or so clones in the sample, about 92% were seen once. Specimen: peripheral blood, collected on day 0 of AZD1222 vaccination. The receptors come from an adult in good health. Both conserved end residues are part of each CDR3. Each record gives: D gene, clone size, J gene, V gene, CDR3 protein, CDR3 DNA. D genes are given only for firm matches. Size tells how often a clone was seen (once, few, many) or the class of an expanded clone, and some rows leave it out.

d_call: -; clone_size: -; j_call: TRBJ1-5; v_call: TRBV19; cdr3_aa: CASSTTGMGSNQPQHF; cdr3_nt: TGTGCCAGTAGTACAACAGGGATGGGATCAAATCAGCCCCAGCATTTT
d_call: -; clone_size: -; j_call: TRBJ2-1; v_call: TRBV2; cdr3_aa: CASSESGTRYNEQFF; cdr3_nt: TGTGCCAGCAGTGAATCCGGGACCAGGTACAATGAGCAGTTCTTC
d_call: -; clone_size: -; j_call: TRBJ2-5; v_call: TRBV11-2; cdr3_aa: CASSEGWGQETQYF; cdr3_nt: TGTGCCAGCAGCGAGGGGTGGGGGCAGGAGACCCAGTACTTC
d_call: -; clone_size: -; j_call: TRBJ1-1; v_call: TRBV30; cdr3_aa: CAWSQTANTEAFF; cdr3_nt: TGTGCCTGGAGTCAGACAGCGAACACTGAAGCTTTCTTT
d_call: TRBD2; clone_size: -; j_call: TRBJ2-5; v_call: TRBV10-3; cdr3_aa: CAISAASGETQYF; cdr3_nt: TGTGCCATCAGTGCCGCTAGCGGGGAGACCCAGTACTTC
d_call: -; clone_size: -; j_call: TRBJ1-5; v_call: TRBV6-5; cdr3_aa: CASSYSGGNQPQHF; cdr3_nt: TGTGCCAGCAGTTACTCAGGGGGGAATCAGCCCCAGCATTTT
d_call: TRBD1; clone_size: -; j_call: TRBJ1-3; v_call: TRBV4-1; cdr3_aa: CASSQGPRDRAGNTIYF; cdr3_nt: TGCGCCAGCAGCCAAGGCCCCCGGGACAGGGCTGGAAACACCATATATTTT
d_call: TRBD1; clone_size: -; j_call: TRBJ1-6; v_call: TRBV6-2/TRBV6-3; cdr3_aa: CASSSLGTGRRSTYNSPLHF; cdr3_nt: TGTGCCAGCAGTTCGTTGGGGACAGGGAGACGGAGCACCTATAATTCACCCCTCCACTTT
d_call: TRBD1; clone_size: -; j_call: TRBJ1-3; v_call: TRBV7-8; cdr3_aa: CASSRGATGAGNTIYF; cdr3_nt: TGTGCCAGCAGCCGAGGCGCGACAGGGGCTGGAAACACCATATATTTT
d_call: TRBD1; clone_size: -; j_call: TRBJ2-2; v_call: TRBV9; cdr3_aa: CASSVDGTGLPNTGELFF; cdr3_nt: TGTGCCAGCAGCGTAGACGGGACAGGTCTTCCGAACACCGGGGAGCTGTTTTTT
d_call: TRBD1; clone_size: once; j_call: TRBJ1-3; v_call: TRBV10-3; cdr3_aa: CAISDGTGARSGNTIYF; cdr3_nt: TGTGCCATCAGTGATGGGACAGGGGCACGCTCTGGAAACACCATATATTTT
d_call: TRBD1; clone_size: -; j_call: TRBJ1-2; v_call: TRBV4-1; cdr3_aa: CASSQDPRTGGATYGYTF; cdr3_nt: TGCGCCAGCAGCCAAGATCCCCGGACAGGGGGCGCGACCTATGGCTACACCTTC
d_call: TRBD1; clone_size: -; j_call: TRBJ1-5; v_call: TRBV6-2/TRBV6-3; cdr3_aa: CASSLGTGYNQPQHF; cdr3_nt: TGTGCCAGCAGTTTGGGGACAGGCTACAATCAGCCCCAGCATTTT
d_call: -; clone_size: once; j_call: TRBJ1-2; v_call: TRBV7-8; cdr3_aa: CASSLARERRYTF; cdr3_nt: TGTGCCAGCAGCTTAGCCAGGGAGCGGAGATACACCTTC
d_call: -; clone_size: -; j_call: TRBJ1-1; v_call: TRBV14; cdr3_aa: CASSQAGNTEAFF; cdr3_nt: TGTGCCAGCAGCCAAGCCGGGAACACTGAAGCTTTCTTT
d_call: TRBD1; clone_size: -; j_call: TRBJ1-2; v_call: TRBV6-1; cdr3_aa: CASSEAGTGLNGYTF; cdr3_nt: TGTGCCAGCAGTGAAGCGGGGACAGGGTTAAATGGCTACACCTTC
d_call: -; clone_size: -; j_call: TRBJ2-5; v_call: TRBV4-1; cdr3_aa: CASSQAPGGNQETQYF; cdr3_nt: TGCGCCAGCAGCCAAGCCCCTGGGGGGAACCAAGAGACCCAGTACTTC
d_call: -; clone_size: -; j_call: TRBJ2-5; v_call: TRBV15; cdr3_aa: CATSSYDPAEGKTQYF; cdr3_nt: TGTGCCACCAGCAGCTACGACCCCGCGGAGGGCAAGACCCAGTACTTC
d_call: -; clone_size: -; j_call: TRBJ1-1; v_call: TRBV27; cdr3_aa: CASSLGRATEAFF; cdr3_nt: TGTGCCAGCAGTTTGGGCAGGGCCACTGAAGCTTTCTTT
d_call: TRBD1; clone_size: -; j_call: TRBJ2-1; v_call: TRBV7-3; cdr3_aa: CASSPTGGSYNEQFF; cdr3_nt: TGTGCCAGCAGCCCTACAGGGGGATCCTACAATGAGCAGTTCTTC
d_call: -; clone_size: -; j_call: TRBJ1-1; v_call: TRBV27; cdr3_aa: CASSLNAGNKAFF; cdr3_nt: TGTGCCAGCAGCTTGAATGCGGGGAATAAAGCTTTCTTT
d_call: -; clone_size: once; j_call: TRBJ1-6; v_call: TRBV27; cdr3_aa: CASSTGADYYSPLHF; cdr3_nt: TGTGCCAGCAGCACGGGGGCAGACTACTATTCACCCCTCCACTTT
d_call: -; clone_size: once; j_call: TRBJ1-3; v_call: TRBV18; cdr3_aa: CASSPGDTIYF; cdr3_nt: TGTGCCAGCTCACCAGGAGACACCATATATTTT
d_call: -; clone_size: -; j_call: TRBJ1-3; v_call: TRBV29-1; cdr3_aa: CSVRVSGNTIYF; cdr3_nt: TGCAGCGTACGGGTCTCTGGAAACACCATATATTTT
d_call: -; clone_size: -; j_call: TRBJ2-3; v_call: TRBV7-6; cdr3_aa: CASSFPAGGNTQYF; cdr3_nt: TGTGCCAGCAGCTTCCCTGCTGGCGGAAATACGCAGTATTTT
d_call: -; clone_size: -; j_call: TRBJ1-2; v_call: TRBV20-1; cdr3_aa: CSATRLYGYTF; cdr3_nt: TGCAGTGCTACACGGTTGTATGGCTACACCTTC
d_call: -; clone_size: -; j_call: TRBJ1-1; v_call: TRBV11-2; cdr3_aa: CASKQRRQNFEAFF; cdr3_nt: TGTGCCAGTAAACAAAGGCGACAGAACTTTGAAGCTTTCTTT
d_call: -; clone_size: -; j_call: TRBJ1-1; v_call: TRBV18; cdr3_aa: CASSESTEAFF; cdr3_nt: TGTGCCAGCTCAGAGAGCACTGAAGCTTTCTTT